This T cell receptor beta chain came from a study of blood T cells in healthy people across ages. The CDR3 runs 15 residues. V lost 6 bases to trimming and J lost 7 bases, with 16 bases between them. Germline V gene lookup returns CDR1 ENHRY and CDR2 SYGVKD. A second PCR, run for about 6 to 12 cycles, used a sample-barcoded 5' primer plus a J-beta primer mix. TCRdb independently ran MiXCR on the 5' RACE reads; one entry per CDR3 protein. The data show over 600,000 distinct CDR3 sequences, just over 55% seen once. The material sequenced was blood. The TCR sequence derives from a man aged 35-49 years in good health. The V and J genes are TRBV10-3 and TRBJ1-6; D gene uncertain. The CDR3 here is CAIRARSSRNSPLHF. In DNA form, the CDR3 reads TGTGCCATCAGAGCTAGGTCGTCCAGGAATTCACCCCTCCACTTT.